This T cell receptor beta chain was recovered during a study of beta chain features in type 1 diabetes. Expressed TCRB transcripts got sequenced, as all isolated RNA was reverse transcribed. Assay used: immunoSEQ multiplex PCR; TCRdb lists only in-frame clones, some missing. In the table there are 200,000 to 250,000 clones, under 20% of which are singletons. This clone showed up just a few times. Its antigen is not identified. Whole-study results and caveats: TCRB CDR3s from Type 1 diabetes patients were moderately but significantly shorter in all four CD4+ subsets. Possibly, sequencing cDNA over-represented cells that had high TCR expression levels. It was possible that PCR favored shorter templates, equally so in patients and controls.

This CDR3 is built from 13 residues. CDR1 and CDR2 (germline): SQVTM, ANQGSEA. V gave up 4 bases and J gave up 11 bases, with 18 bases separating them. Material for sequencing was naive CD4+ T cells from blood. The receptor's source is a man aged 25 to 40 with type 1 diabetes. The chain uses TRBV29-1 and TRBJ1-5, with D maybe TRBD1 (5 bases). DNA of the CDR3: TGCAGCGTTGTTGGGGCCGACAGTCGATCCCAGCATTTT. Translating gives CSVVGADSRSQHF.